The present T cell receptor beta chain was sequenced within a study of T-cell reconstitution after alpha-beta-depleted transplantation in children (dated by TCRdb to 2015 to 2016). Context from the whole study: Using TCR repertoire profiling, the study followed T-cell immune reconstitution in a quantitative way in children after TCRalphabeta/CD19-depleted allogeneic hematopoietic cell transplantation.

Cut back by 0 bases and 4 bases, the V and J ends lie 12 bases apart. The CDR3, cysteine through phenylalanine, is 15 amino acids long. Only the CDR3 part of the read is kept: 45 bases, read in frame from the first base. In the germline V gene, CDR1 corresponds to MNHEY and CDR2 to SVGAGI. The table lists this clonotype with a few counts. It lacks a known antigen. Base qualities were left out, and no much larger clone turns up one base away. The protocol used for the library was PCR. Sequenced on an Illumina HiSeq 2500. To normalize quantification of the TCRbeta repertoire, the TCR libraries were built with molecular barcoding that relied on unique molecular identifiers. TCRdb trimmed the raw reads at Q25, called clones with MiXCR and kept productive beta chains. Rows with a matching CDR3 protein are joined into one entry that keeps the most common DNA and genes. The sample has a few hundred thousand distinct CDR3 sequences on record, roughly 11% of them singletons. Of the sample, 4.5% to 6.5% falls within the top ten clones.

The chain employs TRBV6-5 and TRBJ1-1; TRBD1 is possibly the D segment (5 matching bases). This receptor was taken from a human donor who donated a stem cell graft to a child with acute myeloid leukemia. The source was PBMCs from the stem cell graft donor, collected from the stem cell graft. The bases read TGTGCCAGCAGTTACTCTCGGGCCCAGGGCACTGAAGCTTTCTTT. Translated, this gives CASSYSRAQGTEAFF.